The subject of this entry is one T cell receptor beta chain. The entry originates in a study of control samples from healthy donors and cancer patients. Profiling relied on immunoSEQ multiplex PCR, and the TCRdb table lists in-frame clones only, not all of them. The sample holds about 120,000 clones, over 75% seen once. This CDR3 is built from 14 residues. Germline V CDR1 and CDR2: SNHLY, FYNNEI. The ends were cut back, 6 bases at V and 1 base at J, with 12 bases in the middle. Sequencing was done on a sample of blood. The chain joins TRBV2 to TRBJ1-1; D gene uncertain. The sequence derives from a man aged 60 to 75 in good health. The CDR3 sequence: CASSGWTQNTEAFF. The CDR3 DNA reads as TGTGCCAGCAGCGGATGGACCCAGAACACTGAAGCTTTCTTT.